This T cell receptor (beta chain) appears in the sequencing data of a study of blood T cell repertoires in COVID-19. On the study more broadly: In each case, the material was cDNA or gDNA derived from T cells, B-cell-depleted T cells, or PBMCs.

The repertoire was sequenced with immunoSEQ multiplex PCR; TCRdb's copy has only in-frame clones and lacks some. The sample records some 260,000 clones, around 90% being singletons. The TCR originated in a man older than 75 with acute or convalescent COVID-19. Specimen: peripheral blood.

The DNA of the CDR3 is TGTGCCAGCAGTGACCCACGGGGACAGGGTCGGCCCGAGCAGTTCTTC. Translating it yields CASSDPRGQGRPEQFF. This chain joins TRBV6-1 and TRBJ2-1; TRBD1 agrees at 9 bases. In germline, CDR1 is MNHNS, CDR2 SASEGT. J gave up 10 bases and V 3 bases, and 13 bases lay outside the gene matches. CDR3 length: 16 amino acids.